This TCR beta chain was found in a study of T cells in localized non-small cell lung cancer. The data were produced by immunoSEQ multiplex PCR, yet TCRdb's version contains in-frame clones alone and is incomplete. The data contain 9,500 to 15,000 clones, 80% to 90% of them seen just once; the ten biggest clones take up approximately 20%. The CDR3 has 16 amino acids. The V gene's germline CDR1 is SGDLS and CDR2 YYNGEE. V dropped 4 bases and J dropped 6; count of bases not matched to a gene: 14. This sequence originates from a male donor aged 60 or over with stage I lung adenocarcinoma. V gene TRBV9 combines with J gene TRBJ2-3; 7 positions match TRBD2. The source was peripheral blood, collected before any cancer treatment. CDR3 amino acids: CASSPRGEALGDTQYF. CDR3 in DNA: TGTGCCAGCAGCCCCCGGGGGGAGGCCCTCGGGGATACGCAGTATTTT. The full variable domain, its missing parts supplied by reference TRBV9 and TRBJ2-3, is DSGVTQTPKHLITATGQRVTLRCSPRSGDLSVYWYQQSLDQGLQFLIQYYNGEERAKGNILERFSAQQFPDLHSELNLSSLELGDSALYFCASSPRGEALGDTQYFGPGTRLTVL.